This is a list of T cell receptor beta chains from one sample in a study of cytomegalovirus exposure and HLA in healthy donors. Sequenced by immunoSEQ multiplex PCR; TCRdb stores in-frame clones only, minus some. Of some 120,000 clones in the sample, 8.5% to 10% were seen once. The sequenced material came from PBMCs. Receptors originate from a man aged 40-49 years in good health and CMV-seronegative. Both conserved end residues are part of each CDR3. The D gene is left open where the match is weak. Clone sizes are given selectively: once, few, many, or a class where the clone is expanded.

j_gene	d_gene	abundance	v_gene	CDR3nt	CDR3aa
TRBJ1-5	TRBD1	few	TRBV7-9	TGTGCCAGCAGCCCAGGGGGCCCCTATAGCAATCAGCCCCAGCATTTT	CASSPGGPYSNQPQHF
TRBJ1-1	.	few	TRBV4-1	TGCGCCAGCAGCCAAGATGACCCGGGGACTGAAGCTTTCTTT	CASSQDDPGTEAFF
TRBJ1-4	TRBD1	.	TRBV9	TGTGCCAGCAGCGTAGGTACAGGGGCTAATGAAAAACTGTTTTTT	CASSVGTGANEKLFF
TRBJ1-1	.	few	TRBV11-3	TGTGCCAGCAGCTTATGGGGGGACACTGAAGCTTTCTTT	CASSLWGDTEAFF
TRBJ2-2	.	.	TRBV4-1	TGCGCCAGCAGCCAAGCGGGGAACGACGGGGAGCTGTTTTTT	CASSQAGNDGELFF
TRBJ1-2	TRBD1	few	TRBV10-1	TGCGCCAGCAGTCATAGCCGGGACAGGAGCTACACCTTC	CASSHSRDRSYTF
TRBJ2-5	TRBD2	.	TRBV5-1	TGCGCCAGCAGCCCGGAAGGGAGGGTTTGGGGAGAGACCCAGTACTTC	CASSPEGRVWGETQYF
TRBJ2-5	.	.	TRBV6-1	TGTGCCAGCTCCGGAGCGGTCCAAGAGACCCAGTACTTC	CASSGAVQETQYF
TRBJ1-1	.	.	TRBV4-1	TGCGCCAGCAGCCCCAGACAGAACACTGAAGCTTTCTTT	CASSPRQNTEAFF
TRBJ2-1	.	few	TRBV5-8	TGTGCCAGCAGCTTAACGGTCAATGAGCAGTTCTTC	CASSLTVNEQFF
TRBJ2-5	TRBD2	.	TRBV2	TGTGCCAGCAGTGGGGGAGCGGGGGGCCAAGAGACCCAGTACTTC	CASSGGAGGQETQYF
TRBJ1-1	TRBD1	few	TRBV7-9	TGTGCCAGCAGAACAACAGGGGTGGGGACTGAAGCTTTCTTT	CASRTTGVGTEAFF
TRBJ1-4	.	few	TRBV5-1	TGCGCCAGCAGCGGGTTAGCGGGGTCAAATGAAAAACTGTTTTTT	CASSGLAGSNEKLFF
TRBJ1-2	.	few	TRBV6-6	TGTGCCAGCAGTTACCAGGCCCCGAATTCTAACTATGGCTACACCTTC	CASSYQAPNSNYGYTF
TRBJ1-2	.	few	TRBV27	TGTGCCAGCAGTTTTTACTCGGACAGACGGGGCGGCTACACCTTC	CASSFYSDRRGGYTF
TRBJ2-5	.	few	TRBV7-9	TGTGCCAGCAGCCTACTGGGGGGAGGAGGAGAGACCCAGTACTTC	CASSLLGGGGETQYF
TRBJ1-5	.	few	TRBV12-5	TGTGCTAGTGGGTCAGGGTTCGGTCAGCCCCAGCATTTT	CASGSGFGQPQHF
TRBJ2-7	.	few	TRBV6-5	TGTGCCAGCAGAAACCCGAACCGGGAGCAGTACTTC	CASRNPNREQYF
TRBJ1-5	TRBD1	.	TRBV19	TGTGCCAGTAGTATTCAGGACAGGAGCAATCAGCCCCAGCATTTT	CASSIQDRSNQPQHF
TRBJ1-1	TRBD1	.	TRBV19	TGTGCCAGTAGTATAGTGGACAGGGGAACTGAAGCTTTCTTT	CASSIVDRGTEAFF
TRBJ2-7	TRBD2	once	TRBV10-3	TGTGCCATCAGTGGATCTAGCGGGGTCGACGAGCAGTACTTC	CAISGSSGVDEQYF
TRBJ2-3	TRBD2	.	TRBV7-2	TGTGCCAGCAGCAGAGAATGGACTAGCGGGGTTATGGATACGCAGTATTTT	CASSREWTSGVMDTQYF
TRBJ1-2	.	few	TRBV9	TGTGCCAGCAGTTCCGGGGGGGGAGAGGACTATGGCTACACCTTC	CASSSGGGEDYGYTF
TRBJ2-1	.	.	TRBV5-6	TGTGCCAGCAGCTTGGCTGTGGCCACATACGGGAATGAGCAGTTCTTC	CASSLAVATYGNEQFF
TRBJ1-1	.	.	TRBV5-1	TGCGCCAGCAGCATGGGGTTGGTCGGGAACACCGAAGCTTTCTTT	CASSMGLVGNTEAFF
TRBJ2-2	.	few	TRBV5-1	TGCGCCAGCAGCGCGGGCGAGACCGGGGAGCTGTTTTTT	CASSAGETGELFF
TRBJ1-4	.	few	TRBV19	TGTGCCAGTAGTATCGGGGCAACTAATGAAAAACTGTTTTTT	CASSIGATNEKLFF
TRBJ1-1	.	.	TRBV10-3	TGTGCCATCAGCTACAGGGAGGGCACTGAAGCTTTCTTT	CAISYREGTEAFF
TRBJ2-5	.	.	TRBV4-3	TGCGCCAGCAGCCAAGGAGGAGAGGCACAAGAGACCCAGTACTTC	CASSQGGEAQETQYF